This T cell receptor beta chain was obtained from a study of cytomegalovirus exposure and HLA in healthy donors. This CDR3 has 14 amino acids. V lost 4 bases, J lost 6 bases, and 12 bases lay in between. Looked up from germline, CDR1 is MNHEY and CDR2 is SMNVEV (reference sequence). The PCR had 60 Vbeta and 13 Jbeta primers. Sequenced by immunoSEQ multiplex PCR; TCRdb stores in-frame clones only, minus some. The table lists under 250,000 clones, around 81% of them singletons. This chain joins TRBV27 and TRBJ2-2; D is possibly TRBD2 (5 bases). This TCR came from a woman in her fifties or sixties in good health and CMV-seropositive. Material for sequencing was PBMCs. The CDR3 reads CASSSRRGAGELFF. In DNA form, the CDR3 reads TGTGCCAGCAGTTCACGACGGGGAGCCGGGGAGCTGTTTTTT.